The source of this T cell receptor (beta chain) is a study of T-cell memory formation after mild COVID-19. Study as a whole: Among the donors, TCR clusters were largely specific to each donor.

Study-wide findings and caveats: Within pre-infection memory, some responding clones were found, suggesting cross-reactive memory joined.

This clonotype was detected a few times. Its antigen remains unidentified. Researchers used 5'RACE with constant-segment primers to make TCR alpha and TCR beta cDNA libraries that carry sample barcodes and UMIs. MiXCR, applied by TCRdb to the 5' RACE reads, yields one record per CDR3 protein. This sample yields 400,000 or so distinct CDR3 sequences, of which 20% are seen a single time; around 8% belongs to the top ten. The CDR3 runs to 13 residues. V was cut by 5 bases and J by 5 bases, with 9 bases left in between. Germline V CDR1 and CDR2: SEHNR, FQNEAQ (reference sequence). V usage is TRBV7-9 and J usage is TRBJ2-2, with a tentative D call TRBD1 (5 bases). The receptor was isolated from an adult woman who had mild COVID-19 (a few samples of this study predate the infection). Cell type and time point are not known. The specimen sequenced was PBMCs or a T cell subset sorted from them (not recorded which). The CDR3 protein is CASSKAGTGELFF. The CDR3 bases are TGTGCCAGCAGCAAGGCAGGGACCGGGGAGCTGTTTTTT.